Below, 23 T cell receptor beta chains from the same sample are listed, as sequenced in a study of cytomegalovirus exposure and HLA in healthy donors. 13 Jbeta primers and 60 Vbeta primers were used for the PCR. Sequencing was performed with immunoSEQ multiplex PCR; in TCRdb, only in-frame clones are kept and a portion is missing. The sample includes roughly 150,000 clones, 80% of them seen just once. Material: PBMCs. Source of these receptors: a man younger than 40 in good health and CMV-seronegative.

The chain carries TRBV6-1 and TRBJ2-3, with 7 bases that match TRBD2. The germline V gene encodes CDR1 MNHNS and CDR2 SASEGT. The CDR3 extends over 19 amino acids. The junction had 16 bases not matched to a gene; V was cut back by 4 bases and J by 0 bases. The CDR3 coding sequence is TGTGCCAGCAGTGCCCTGTATAGCGGGTACAAGGATAGCACAGATACGCAGTATTTT. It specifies CASSALYSGYKDSTDTQYF.

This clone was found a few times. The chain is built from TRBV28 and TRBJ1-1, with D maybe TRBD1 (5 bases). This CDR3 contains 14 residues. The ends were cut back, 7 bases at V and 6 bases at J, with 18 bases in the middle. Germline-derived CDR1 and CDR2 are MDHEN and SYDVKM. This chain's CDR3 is CASTHSGGRAEAFF. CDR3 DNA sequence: TGTGCCAGCACCCATTCGGGGGGGAGGGCTGAAGCTTTCTTT.

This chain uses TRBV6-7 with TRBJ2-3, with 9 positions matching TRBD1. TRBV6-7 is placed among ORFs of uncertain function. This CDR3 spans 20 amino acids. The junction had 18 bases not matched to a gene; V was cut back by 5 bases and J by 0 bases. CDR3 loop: CASSKPDRGVTRASTDTQYF. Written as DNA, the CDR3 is TGTGCCAGCAGTAAACCCGACAGGGGGGTTACCCGGGCTAGCACAGATACGCAGTATTTT.

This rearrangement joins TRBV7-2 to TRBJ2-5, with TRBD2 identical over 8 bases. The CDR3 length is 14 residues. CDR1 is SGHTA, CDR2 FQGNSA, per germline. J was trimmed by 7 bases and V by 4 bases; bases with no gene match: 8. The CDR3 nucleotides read TGTGCCAGCAGCTCAACTAGCGGCCCCGGGACCCAGTACTTC. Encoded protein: CASSSTSGPGTQYF.

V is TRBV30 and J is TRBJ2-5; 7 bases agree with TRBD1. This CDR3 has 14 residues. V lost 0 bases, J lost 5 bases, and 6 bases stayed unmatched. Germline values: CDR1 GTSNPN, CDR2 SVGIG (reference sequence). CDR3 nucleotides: TGTGCCTGGAGTGTCATAGGGGGCAGGGAGACCCAGTACTTC. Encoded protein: CAWSVIGGRETQYF.

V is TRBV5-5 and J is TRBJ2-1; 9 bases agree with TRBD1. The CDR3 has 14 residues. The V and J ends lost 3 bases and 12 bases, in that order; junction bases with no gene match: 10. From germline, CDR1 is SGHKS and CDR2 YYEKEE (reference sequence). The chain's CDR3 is CASSSRDRELRQFF. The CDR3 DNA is TGTGCCAGCAGCTCCCGGGACAGGGAATTGCGGCAGTTCTTC.

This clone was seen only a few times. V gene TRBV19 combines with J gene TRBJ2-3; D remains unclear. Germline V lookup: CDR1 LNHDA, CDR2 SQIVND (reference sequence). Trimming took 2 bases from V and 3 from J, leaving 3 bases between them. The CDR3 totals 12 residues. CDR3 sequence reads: CASSISTDTQYF. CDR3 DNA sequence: TGTGCCAGTAGTATATCTACAGATACGCAGTATTTT.

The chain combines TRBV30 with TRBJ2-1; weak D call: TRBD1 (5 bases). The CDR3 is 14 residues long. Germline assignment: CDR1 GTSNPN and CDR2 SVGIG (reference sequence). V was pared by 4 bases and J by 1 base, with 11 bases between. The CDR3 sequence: CAWTTKGSYNEQFF. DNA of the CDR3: TGTGCCTGGACCACTAAGGGGTCCTACAATGAGCAGTTCTTC.

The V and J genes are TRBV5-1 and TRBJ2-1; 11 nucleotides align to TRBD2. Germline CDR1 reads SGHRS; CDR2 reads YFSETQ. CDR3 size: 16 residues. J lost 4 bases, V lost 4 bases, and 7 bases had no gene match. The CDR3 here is CASSAPGTSGYNEQFF. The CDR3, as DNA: TGCGCCAGCAGCGCCCCCGGGACTAGCGGTTACAATGAGCAGTTCTTC.

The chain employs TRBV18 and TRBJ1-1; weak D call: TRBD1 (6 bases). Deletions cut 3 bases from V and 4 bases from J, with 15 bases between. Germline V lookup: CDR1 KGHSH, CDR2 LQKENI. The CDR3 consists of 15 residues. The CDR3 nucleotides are TGTGCCAGCTCACCCACCCAACAGGGCGGCACTGAAGCTTTCTTT. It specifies CASSPTQQGGTEAFF.

The CDR3 nucleotides read TGTGCCAGTAGTATCTCAACTAATGAAAAACTGTTTTTT. Its translation is CASSISTNEKLFF. The J gene is TRBJ1-4, the V gene TRBV19; no clear D gene. With 3 bases removed from V and 0 bases from J, the gap between germline ends came to 2 bases. Looked up from germline, CDR1 is LNHDA and CDR2 is SQIVND (reference sequence). The CDR3 extends over 13 amino acids. The complete variable domain, with remaining parts taken from reference TRBV19 and TRBJ1-4, reads DGGITQSPKYLFRKEGQNVTLSCEQNLNHDAMYWYRQDPGQGLRLIYYSQIVNDFQKGDIAEGYSVSREKKESFPLTVTSAQKNPTAFYLCASSISTNEKLFFGSGTQLSVL.

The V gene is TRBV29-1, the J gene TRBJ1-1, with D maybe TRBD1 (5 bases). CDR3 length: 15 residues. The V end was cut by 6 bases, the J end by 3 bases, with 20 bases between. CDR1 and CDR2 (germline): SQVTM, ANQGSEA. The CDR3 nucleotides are TGCAGCGTCCCCCCCGCAGATAGGGGCTACACTGAAGCTTTCTTT. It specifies CSVPPADRGYTEAFF.

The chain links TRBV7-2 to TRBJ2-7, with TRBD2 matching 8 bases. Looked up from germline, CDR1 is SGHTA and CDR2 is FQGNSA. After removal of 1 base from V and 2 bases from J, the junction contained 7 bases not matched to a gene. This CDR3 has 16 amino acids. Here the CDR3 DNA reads TGTGCCAGCAGCTTAGTCTCTAGCGGGTCCCCCTACGAGCAGTACTTC. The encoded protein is CASSLVSSGSPYEQYF.

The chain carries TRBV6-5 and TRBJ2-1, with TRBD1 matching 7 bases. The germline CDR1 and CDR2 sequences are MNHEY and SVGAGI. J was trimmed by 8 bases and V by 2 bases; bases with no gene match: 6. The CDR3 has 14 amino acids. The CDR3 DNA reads TGTGCCAGCAGTTACAGACAGGGAAGAGATGAGCAGTTCTTC. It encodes CASSYRQGRDEQFF.

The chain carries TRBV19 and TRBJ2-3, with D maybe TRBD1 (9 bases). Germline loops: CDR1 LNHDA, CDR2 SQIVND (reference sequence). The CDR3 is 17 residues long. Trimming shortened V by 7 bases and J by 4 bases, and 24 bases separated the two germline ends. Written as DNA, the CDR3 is TGTGCCAGTACCGCGGGACAGGGAACGGGGGGGGCAGATACGCAGTATTTT. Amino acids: CASTAGQGTGGADTQYF.

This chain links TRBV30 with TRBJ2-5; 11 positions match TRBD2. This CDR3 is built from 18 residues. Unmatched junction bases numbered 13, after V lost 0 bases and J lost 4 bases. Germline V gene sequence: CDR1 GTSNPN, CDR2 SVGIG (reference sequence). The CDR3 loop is CAWSVRPSGRPRGETQYF. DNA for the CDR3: TGTGCCTGGAGTGTACGCCCTAGCGGGAGGCCCCGGGGAGAGACCCAGTACTTC.

Written as DNA, the CDR3 is TGTGCCAGCAGGGGTCTCGGGACTGTAGAGACCCAGTACTTC. Its protein is CASRGLGTVETQYF. V and J are TRBV6-6 and TRBJ2-5; D may be TRBD2 (6 bases). This CDR3 spans 14 amino acids. V was shortened by 6 bases and J by 4 bases, with 15 bases between the two germline ends. Germline V CDR1 and CDR2: MNHNY, SVGAGI (reference sequence).

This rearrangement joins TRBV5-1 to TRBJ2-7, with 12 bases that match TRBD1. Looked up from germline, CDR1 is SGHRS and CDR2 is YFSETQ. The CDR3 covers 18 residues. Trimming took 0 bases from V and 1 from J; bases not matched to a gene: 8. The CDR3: CASSLAGTGGSLSYEQYF. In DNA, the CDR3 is TGCGCCAGCAGCTTGGCAGGGACAGGGGGCTCGCTTTCCTACGAGCAGTACTTC. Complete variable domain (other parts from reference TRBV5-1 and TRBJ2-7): KAGVTQTPRYLIKTRGQQVTLSCSPISGHRSVSWYQQTPGQGLQFLFEYFSETQRNKGNFPGRFSGRQFSNSRSEMNVSTLELGDSALYLCASSLAGTGGSLSYEQYFGPGTRLTVT.

The CDR3 sequence is CASSPWTSGRRETQYF. The DNA of the CDR3 is TGTGCCAGCAGCCCGTGGACTAGCGGGAGGAGAGAGACCCAGTACTTC. The chain links TRBV28 to TRBJ2-5; TRBD2 matches 14 bases. CDR1 is MDHEN, CDR2 SYDVKM, per germline. Germline trimming cut 6 bases from V and 4 bases from J; bases unmatched to any gene: 7. CDR3 length equals 16 residues.

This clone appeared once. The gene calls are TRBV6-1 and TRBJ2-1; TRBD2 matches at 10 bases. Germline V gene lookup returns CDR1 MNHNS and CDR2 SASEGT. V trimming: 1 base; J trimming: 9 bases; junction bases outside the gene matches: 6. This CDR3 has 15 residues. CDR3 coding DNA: TGTGCCAGCAGTGAAGGGCTAGCGGGAGACGGTGAGCAGTTCTTC. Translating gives CASSEGLAGDGEQFF.

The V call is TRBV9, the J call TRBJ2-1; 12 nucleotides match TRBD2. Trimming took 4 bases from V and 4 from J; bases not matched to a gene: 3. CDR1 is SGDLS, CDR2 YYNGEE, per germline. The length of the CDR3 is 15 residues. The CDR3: CASSPGLAGYNEQFF. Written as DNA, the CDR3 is TGTGCCAGCAGCCCTGGACTAGCGGGATACAATGAGCAGTTCTTC.

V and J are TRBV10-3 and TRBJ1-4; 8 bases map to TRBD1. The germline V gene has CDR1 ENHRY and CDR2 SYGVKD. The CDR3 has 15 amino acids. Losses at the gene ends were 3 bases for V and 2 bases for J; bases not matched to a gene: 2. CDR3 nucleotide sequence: TGTGCCATCAGTGAACAGGGGGGGACTAATGAAAAACTGTTTTTT. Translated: CAISEQGGTNEKLFF.

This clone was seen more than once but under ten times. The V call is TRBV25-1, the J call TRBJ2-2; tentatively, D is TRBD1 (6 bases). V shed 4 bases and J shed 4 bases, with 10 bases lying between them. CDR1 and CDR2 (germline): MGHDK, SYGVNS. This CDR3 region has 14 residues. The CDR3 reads CASSGGRGTGELFF. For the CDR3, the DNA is TGTGCCAGCAGTGGGGGGCGCGGCACCGGGGAGCTGTTTTTT.